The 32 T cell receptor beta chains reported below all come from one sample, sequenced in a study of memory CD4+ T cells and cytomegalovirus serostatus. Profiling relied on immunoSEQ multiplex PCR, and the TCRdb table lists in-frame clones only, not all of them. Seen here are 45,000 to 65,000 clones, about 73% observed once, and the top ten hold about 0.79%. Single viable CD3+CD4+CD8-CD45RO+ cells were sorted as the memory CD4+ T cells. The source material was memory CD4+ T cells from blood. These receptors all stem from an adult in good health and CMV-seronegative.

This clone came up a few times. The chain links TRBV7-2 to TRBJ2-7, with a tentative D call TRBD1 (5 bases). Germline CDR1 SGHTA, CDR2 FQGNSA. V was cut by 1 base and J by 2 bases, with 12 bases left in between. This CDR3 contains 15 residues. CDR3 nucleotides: TGTGCCAGCAGCTTAGAATGGGGCAGCCCCTACGAGCAGTACTTC. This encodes CASSLEWGSPYEQYF.

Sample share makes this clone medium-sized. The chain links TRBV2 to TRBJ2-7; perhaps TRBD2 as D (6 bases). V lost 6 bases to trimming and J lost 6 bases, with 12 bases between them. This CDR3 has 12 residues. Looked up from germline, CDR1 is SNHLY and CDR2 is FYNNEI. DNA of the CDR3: TGTGCCAGCAGGGTGAAGGGAGGCGAGCAGTACTTC. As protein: CASRVKGGEQYF.

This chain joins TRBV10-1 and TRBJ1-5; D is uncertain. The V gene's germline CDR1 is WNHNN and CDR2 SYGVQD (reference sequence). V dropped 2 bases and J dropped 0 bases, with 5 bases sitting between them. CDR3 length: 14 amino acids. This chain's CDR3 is CASSEGHSNQPQHF. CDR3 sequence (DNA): TGCGCCAGCAGTGAGGGCCATAGCAATCAGCCCCAGCATTTT.

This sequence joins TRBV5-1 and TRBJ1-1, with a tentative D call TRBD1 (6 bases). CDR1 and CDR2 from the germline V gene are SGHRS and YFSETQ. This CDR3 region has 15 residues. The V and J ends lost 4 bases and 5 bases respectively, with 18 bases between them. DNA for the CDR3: TGCGCCAGCAGCCCCGTTAAAGGGGGGGTTACTGAAGCTTTCTTT. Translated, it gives CASSPVKGGVTEAFF.

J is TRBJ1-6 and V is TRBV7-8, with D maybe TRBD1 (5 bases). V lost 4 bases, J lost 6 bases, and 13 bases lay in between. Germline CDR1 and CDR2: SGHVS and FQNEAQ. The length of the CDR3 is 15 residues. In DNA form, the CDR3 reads TGTGCCAGCAGCTCCCGGGACCGACCTAATTCACCCCTCCACTTT. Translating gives CASSSRDRPNSPLHF.

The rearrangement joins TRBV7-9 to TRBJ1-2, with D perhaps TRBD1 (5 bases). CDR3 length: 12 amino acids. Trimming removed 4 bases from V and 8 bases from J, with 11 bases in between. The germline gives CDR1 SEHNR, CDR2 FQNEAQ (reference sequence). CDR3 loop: CASSSPQGGYTF. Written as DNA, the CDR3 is TGTGCCAGCAGCTCTCCCCAGGGCGGCTACACCTTC.

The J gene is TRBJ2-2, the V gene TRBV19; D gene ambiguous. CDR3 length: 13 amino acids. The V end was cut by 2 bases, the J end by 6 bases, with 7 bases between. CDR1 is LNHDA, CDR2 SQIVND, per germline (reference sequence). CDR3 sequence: CASSIRPSGELFF. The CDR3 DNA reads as TGTGCCAGTAGTATAAGGCCGTCCGGGGAGCTGTTTTTT.

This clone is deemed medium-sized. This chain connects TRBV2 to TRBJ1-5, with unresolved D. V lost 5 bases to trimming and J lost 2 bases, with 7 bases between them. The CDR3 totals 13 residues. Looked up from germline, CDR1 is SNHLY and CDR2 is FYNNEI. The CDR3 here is CASSPVGNQPQHF. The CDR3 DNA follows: TGTGCCAGCAGTCCCGTAGGCAATCAGCCCCAGCATTTT. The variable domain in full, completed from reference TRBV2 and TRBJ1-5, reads EPEVTQTPSHQVTQMGQEVILRCVPISNHLYFYWYRQILGQKVEFLVSFYNNEISEKSEIFDDQFSVERPDGSNFTLKIRSTKLEDSAMYFCASSPVGNQPQHFGDGTRLSIL.

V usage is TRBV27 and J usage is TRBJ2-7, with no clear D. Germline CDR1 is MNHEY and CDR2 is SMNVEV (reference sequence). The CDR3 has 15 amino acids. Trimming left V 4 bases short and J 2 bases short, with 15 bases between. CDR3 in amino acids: CASSSRKVTTYEQYF. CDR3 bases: TGTGCCAGCAGTTCCCGAAAGGTAACAACCTACGAGCAGTACTTC.

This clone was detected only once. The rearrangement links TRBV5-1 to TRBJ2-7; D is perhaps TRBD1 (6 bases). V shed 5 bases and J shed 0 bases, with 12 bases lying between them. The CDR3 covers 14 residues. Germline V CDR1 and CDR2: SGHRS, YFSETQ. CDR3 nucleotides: TGCGCCAGCAGTCAACTGGGGGCCTCCTACGAGCAGTACTTC. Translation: CASSQLGASYEQYF.

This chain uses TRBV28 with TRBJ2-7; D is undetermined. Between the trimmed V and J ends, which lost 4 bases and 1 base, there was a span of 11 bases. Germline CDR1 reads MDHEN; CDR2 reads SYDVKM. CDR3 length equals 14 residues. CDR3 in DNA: TGTGCCAGCAGTTCCCCACCAGCTTCCTACGAGCAGTACTTC. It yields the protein CASSSPPASYEQYF. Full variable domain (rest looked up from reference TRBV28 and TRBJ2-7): DVKVTQSSRYLVKRTGEKVFLECVQDMDHENMFWYRQDPGLGLRLIYFSYDVKMKEKGDIPEGYSVSREKKERFSLILESASTNQTSMYLCASSSPPASYEQYFGPGTRLTVT.

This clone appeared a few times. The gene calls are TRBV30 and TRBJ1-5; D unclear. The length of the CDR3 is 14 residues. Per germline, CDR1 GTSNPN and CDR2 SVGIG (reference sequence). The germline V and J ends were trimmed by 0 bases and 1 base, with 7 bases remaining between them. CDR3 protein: CAWSVLDSNQPQHF. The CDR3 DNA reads TGTGCCTGGAGTGTGTTGGACAGCAATCAGCCCCAGCATTTT. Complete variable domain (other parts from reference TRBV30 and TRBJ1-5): SQTIHQWPATLVQPVGSPLSLECTVEGTSNPNLYWYRQAAGRGLQLLFYSVGIGQISSEVPQNLSASRPQDRQFILSSKKLLLSDSGFYLCAWSVLDSNQPQHFGDGTRLSIL.

Written as DNA, the CDR3 is TGCGCCAGCAGCTTCACAGGGTCCCACGAGCAGTACTTC. Translating it yields CASSFTGSHEQYF. The V and J genes are TRBV5-1 and TRBJ2-7; TRBD1 is a possible D gene (6 bases). The CDR3 runs to 13 residues. Trimming cost V 2 bases and J 5 bases, with 11 bases left between them. Germline lookup yields CDR1 SGHRS and CDR2 YFSETQ.

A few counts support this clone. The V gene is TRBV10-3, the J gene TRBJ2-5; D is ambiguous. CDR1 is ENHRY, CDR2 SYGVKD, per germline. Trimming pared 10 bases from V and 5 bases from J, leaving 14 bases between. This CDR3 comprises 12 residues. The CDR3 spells CASSDPQETQYF. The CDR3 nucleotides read TGTGCCAGCTCGGACCCACAGGAGACCCAGTACTTC.

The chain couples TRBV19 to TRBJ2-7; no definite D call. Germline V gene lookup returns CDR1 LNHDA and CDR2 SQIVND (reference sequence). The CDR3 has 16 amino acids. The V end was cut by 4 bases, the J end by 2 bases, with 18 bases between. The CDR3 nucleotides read TGTGCCAGTAGTAAAAACCGACAAGCCCCGACCTACGAGCAGTACTTC. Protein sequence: CASSKNRQAPTYEQYF. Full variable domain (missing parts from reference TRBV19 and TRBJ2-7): DGGITQSPKYLFRKEGQNVTLSCEQNLNHDAMYWYRQDPGQGLRLIYYSQIVNDFQKGDIAEGYSVSREKKESFPLTVTSAQKNPTAFYLCASSKNRQAPTYEQYFGPGTRLTVT.

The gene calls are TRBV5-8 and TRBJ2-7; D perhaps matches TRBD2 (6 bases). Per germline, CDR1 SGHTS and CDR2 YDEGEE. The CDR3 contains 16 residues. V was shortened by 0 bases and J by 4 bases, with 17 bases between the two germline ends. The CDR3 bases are TGTGCCAGCAGCTTGGGGGCCGGGACCCGGGGGTACGAGCAGTACTTC. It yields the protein CASSLGAGTRGYEQYF.

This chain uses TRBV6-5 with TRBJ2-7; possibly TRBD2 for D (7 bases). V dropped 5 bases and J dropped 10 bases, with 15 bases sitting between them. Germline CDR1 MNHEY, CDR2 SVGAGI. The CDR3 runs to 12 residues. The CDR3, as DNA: TGTGCCAGCAGTCCCGGGGGGCAGGTACAGTACTTC. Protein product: CASSPGGQVQYF.

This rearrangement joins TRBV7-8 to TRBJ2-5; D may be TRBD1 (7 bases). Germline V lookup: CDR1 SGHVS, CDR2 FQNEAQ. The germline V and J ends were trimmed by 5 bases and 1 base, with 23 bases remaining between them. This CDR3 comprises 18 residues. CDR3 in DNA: TGTGCCAGCAGCCGACGACATCAGACAGGGAGGTCCCAAGAGACCCAGTACTTC. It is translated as CASSRRHQTGRSQETQYF.

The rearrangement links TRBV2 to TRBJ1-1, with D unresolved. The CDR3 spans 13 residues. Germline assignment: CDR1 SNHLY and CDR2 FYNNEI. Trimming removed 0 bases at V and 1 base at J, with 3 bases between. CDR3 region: CASSEARNTEAFF. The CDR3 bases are TGTGCCAGCAGTGAAGCAAGGAACACTGAAGCTTTCTTT.

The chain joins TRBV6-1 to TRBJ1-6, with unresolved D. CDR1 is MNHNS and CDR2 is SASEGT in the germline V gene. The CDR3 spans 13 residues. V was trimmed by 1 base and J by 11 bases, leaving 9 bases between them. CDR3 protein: CASSEGRTAPLHF. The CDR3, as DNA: TGTGCCAGCAGTGAAGGAAGGACGGCACCCCTCCACTTT.

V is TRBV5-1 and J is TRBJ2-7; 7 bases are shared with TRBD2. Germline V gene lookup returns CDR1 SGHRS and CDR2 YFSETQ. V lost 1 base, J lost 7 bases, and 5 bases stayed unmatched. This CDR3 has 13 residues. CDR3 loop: CASSLPPGGEQYF. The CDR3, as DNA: TGCGCCAGCAGCTTGCCCCCCGGGGGGGAGCAGTACTTC.

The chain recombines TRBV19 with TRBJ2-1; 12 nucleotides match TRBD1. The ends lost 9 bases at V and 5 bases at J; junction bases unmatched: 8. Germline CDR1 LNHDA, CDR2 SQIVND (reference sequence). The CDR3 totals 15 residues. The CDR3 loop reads CASSGTGGAHNEQFF. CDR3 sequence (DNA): TGTGCCAGCTCCGGGACAGGGGGCGCTCACAATGAGCAGTTCTTC.

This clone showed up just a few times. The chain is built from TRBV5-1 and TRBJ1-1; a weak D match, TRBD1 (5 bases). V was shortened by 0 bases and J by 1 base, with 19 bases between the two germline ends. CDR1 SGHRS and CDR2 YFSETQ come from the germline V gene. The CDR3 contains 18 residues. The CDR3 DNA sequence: TGCGCCAGCAGCTTGGGCCAGGGAATGGGTTCGGGGAACACTGAAGCTTTCTTT. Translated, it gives CASSLGQGMGSGNTEAFF.

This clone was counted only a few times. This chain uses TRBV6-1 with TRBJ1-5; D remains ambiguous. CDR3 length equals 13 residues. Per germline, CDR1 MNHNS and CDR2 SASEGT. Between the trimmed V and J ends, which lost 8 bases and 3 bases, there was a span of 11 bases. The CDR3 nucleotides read TGTGCCAGCTGTAGGGCAATCAATCAGCCCCAGCATTTT. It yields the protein CASCRAINQPQHF.

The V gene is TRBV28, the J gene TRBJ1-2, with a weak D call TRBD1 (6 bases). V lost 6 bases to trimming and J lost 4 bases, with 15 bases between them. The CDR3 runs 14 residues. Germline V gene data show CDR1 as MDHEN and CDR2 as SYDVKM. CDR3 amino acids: CASRDSDRSYGYTF. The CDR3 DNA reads TGTGCCAGCAGAGACTCAGACAGGTCCTATGGCTACACCTTC.

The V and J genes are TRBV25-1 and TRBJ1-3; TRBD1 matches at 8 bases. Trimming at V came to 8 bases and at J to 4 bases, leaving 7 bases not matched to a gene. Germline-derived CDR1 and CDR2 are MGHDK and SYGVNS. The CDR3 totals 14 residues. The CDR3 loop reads CASHRQGSGNTIYF. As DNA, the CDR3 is TGTGCCAGCCATCGACAGGGGTCGGGAAACACCATATATTTT. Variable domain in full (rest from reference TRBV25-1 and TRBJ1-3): EADIYQTPRYLVIGTGKKITLECSQTMGHDKMYWYQQDPGMELHLIHYSYGVNSTEKGDLSSESTVSRIRTEHFPLTLESARPSHTSQYLCASHRQGSGNTIYFGEGSWLTVV.

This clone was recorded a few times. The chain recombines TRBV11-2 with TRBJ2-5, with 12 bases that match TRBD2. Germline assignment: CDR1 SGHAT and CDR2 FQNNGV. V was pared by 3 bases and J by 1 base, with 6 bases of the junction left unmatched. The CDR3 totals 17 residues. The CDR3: CASSFRGLAGTQETQYF. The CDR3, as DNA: TGTGCCAGCAGCTTTCGAGGACTAGCGGGGACCCAAGAGACCCAGTACTTC.

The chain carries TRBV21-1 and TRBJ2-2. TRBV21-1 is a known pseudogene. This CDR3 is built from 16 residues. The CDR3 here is CASSTQRRRNTGELFF. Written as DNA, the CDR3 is TGTGCCAGCAGCACGCAGAGACGGCGCAACACCGGGGAGCTGTTTTTT.

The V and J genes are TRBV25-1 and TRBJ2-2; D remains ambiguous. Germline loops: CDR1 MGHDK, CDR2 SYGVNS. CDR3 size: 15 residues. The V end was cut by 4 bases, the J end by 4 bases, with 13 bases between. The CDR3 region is CASSVNLGFTGELFF. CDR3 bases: TGTGCCAGCAGTGTAAATCTGGGGTTCACCGGGGAGCTGTTTTTT.

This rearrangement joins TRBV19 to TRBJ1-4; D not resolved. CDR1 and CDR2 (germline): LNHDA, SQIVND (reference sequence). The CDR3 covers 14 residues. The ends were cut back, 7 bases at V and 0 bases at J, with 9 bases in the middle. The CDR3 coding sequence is TGTGCCAGTACCACCGACTCAACTAATGAAAAACTGTTTTTT. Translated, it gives CASTTDSTNEKLFF.

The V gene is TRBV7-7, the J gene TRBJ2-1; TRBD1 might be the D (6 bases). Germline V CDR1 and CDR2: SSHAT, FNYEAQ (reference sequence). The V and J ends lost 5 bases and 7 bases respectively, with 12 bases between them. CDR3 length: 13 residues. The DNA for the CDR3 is TGTGCCAGCAGCCCTTCGAGGGGGAATGAGCAGTTCTTC. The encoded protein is CASSPSRGNEQFF.

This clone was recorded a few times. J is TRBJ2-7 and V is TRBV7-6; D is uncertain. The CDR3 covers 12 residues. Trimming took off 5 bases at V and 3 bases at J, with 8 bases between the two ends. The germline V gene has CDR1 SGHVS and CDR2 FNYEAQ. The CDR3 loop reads CASSDDIYEQYF. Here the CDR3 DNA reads TGTGCCAGCAGCGATGACATCTACGAGCAGTACTTC.